This T cell receptor beta chain was retrieved from a study of CD8 T cells in Susac syndrome. On the study more broadly: There were Susac syndrome patients who were therapy-naive at blood draw, others on corticosteroids, and others on intravenous immunoglobulin alone.

The junction had 8 bases not matched to a gene; V was cut back by 3 bases and J by 5 bases. Germline CDR1 reads LNHDA; CDR2 reads SQIVND (reference sequence). The CDR3 has 15 amino acids. Reverse transcription of roughly 0.45 to 1 ug RNA used random hexamers. Each CDR3 protein gets one entry after TCRdb re-called the immunoSEQ multiplex PCR reads with MiXCR. The table includes around 53,000 distinct CDR3 sequences, 95% detected once. The sequenced sample consisted of CD8+ T cells from PBMCs. This TCR was sampled from a human donor with Susac syndrome. The chain is built from TRBV19 and TRBJ2-5; 8 bases map to TRBD1. The CDR3 region is CASSIPRQGRETQYF. CDR3 bases: TGTGCCAGTAGTATCCCCAGACAGGGGAGGGAGACCCAGTACTTC.